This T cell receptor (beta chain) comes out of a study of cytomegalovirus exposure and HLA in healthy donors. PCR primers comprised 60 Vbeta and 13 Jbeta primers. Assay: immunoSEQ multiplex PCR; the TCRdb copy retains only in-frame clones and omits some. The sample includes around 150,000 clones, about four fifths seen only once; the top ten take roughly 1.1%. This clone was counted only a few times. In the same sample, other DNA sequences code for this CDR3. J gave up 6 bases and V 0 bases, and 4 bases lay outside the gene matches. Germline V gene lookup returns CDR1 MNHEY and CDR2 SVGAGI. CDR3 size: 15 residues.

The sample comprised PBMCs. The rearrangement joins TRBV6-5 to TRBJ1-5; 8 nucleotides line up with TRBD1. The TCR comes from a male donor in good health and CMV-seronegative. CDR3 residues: CASSYSGQGSQPQHF. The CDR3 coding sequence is TGTGCCAGCAGTTACTCCGGACAGGGAAGTCAGCCCCAGCATTTT.